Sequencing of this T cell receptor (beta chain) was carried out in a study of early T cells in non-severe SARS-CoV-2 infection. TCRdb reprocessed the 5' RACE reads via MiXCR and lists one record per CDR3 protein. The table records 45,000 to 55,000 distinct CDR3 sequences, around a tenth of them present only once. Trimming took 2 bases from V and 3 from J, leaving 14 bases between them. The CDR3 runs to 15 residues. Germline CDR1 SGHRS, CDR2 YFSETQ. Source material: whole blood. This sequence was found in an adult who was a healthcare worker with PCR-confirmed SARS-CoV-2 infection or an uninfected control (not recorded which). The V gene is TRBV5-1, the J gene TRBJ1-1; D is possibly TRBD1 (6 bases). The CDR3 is CASSFGGHGDTEAFF. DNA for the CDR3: TGCGCCAGCAGCTTCGGGGGACACGGGGACACTGAAGCTTTCTTT.